The entry that follows covers one T cell receptor (beta chain) sequence. Its antigen is currently unknown. This record comes from a study of T cell responses to AZD1222 COVID-19 vaccine. Study conclusions and caveats: The study found Spike-specific TCR breadth and depth rose after two AZD1222 doses. The reported proportion of spike-specific TCRs targeting unmutated variant regions was nearly half. Researchers report vaccine-associated CD4 TCRs spanning spike, with dominance at 160-218 and 743-854.

Data came from immunoSEQ multiplex PCR; TCRdb stores just in-frame clones and leaves some out. The sample has 150,000 to 200,000 clones; around 87% are singletons. Germline V gene lookup returns CDR1 SGHNT and CDR2 YYREEE (reference sequence). V dropped 1 base and J dropped 7 bases, with 8 bases sitting between them. The CDR3 has 13 residues. The chain has TRBV5-4 and TRBJ1-4; the D gene is possibly TRBD1 (5 bases). The source is an adult in good health. The material was peripheral blood, obtained on day 0 of MenACWY control vaccination. The CDR3 coding sequence is TGTGCCAGCAGCTTGAGGGGCACTGAAAAACTGTTTTTT. This sequence encodes CASSLRGTEKLFF. The full variable domain, completed using reference TRBV5-4 and TRBJ1-4, is ETGVTQSPTHLIKTRGQQVTLRCSSQSGHNTVSWYQQALGQGPQFIFQYYREEENGRGNFPPRFSGLQFPNYSSELNVNALELDDSALYLCASSLRGTEKLFFGSGTQLSVL.